The 18 T cell receptor beta chains in this list originate from one sample, sequenced in a study of T cells in Graves' hyperthyroidism and ophthalmopathy. Amplification targeted TCR beta CDR3 regions from RNA transcripts. Researchers ran a first-round RT-PCR on the TCR CDR3 using the HTBI primer set. TCRdb ran MiXCR on the multiplex PCR reads and lists one entry per CDR3 protein. The sample holds roughly 750,000 distinct CDR3 sequences, around 15% seen once. The specimen sequenced was blood. The receptors shown here come from a young man with Graves' hyperthyroidism.

At least ten counts were recorded for this clonotype. This chain connects TRBV28 to TRBJ2-1; 10 bases match TRBD2. CDR1 MDHEN and CDR2 SYDVKM come from the germline V gene. Germline trimming cut 6 bases from V and 2 bases from J; bases unmatched to any gene: 1. There are 14 residues in the CDR3. The DNA of the CDR3 is TGTGCCAGCAGAGGACTAGCGGCCTACAATGAGCAGTTCTTC. Its translation: CASRGLAAYNEQFF.

This chain uses TRBV7-2 with TRBJ2-1; 7 bases agree with TRBD2. Germline V CDR1 and CDR2: SGHTA, FQGNSA. V shed 4 bases and J 2 bases; nucleotides not matched to a gene: 8. The CDR3 consists of 16 residues. The CDR3 loop is CASSSRGEGPYNEQFF. Written as DNA, the CDR3 is TGTGCCAGCAGCTCCCGCGGGGAGGGCCCCTACAATGAGCAGTTCTTC.

The J gene is TRBJ2-2, the V gene TRBV7-9, with D possibly being TRBD1 (5 bases). Trimming took off 5 bases at V and 5 bases at J, with 15 bases between the two ends. Germline loops: CDR1 SEHNR, CDR2 FQNEAQ (reference sequence). CDR3 length equals 15 residues. Written as DNA, the CDR3 is TGTGCCAGCAGCCAGGCCGCGTCAGGGACCGGGGAGCTGTTTTTT. Translation gives CASSQAASGTGELFF.

This clonotype was detected many times. The chain links TRBV20-1 to TRBJ2-5, with 10 bases identical to TRBD2. The germline V gene encodes CDR1 DFQATT and CDR2 SNEGSKA (reference sequence). The CDR3 extends over 16 amino acids. The junction had 9 bases not matched to a gene; V was cut back by 1 base and J by 4 bases. CDR3: CSARVLGLAQGETQYF. The CDR3 DNA sequence: TGCAGTGCTAGAGTTCTGGGACTAGCGCAAGGAGAGACCCAGTACTTC.

This clonotype has more than one count but fewer than ten. V and J are TRBV28 and TRBJ2-1, with 13 bases identical to TRBD2. The CDR3 runs to 14 residues. CDR1 is MDHEN, CDR2 SYDVKM, per germline. V dropped 7 bases and J dropped 9; count of bases not matched to a gene: 6. The CDR3 is CASISGTSGTEQFF. Here the CDR3 DNA reads TGTGCCAGCATCTCCGGGACTAGCGGGACTGAGCAGTTCTTC.

CDR3: CASSQERGASGRTDTQYF. CDR3 nucleotide sequence: TGCGCCAGCAGCCAAGAAAGGGGGGCTAGCGGGCGAACAGATACGCAGTATTTT. J is TRBJ2-3 and V is TRBV4-3, with 8 bases matching TRBD2. This CDR3 is built from 18 residues. V shed 0 bases and J 3 bases; nucleotides not matched to a gene: 11. Germline CDR1 LGHNA, CDR2 YSLEER.

Ten or more counts support this clonotype. The chain couples TRBV3-1 to TRBJ2-1, with D possibly matching TRBD1 (5 bases). Germline V gene data show CDR1 as LGHDT and CDR2 as YNNKEL (reference sequence). With 0 bases removed from V and 5 bases from J, the gap between germline ends came to 11 bases. The CDR3 is made up of 15 amino acids. The CDR3 reads CASSQDPLTDNEQFF. CDR3 DNA sequence: TGTGCCAGCAGCCAAGATCCCCTGACAGACAATGAGCAGTTCTTC.

This clonotype came up many times. J is TRBJ2-1 and V is TRBV7-2; perhaps TRBD2 as D (6 bases). Trimming stripped 11 bases from V and 5 bases from J, with 22 bases between. The CDR3 loop spans 15 amino acids. CDR1 is SGHTA and CDR2 is FQGNSA in the germline V gene. The CDR3 DNA is TGTGCCTCCTATAGGGGCGGGAAATCAGACAATGAGCAGTTCTTC. Translating gives CASYRGGKSDNEQFF.

This rearrangement joins TRBV7-9 to TRBJ1-1; D remains unclear. The V and J ends lost 5 bases and 5 bases respectively, with 12 bases between them. Germline V gene lookup returns CDR1 SEHNR and CDR2 FQNEAQ (reference sequence). This CDR3 contains 13 residues. CDR3 bases: TGTGCCAGCAGCCTTGTCCCGAGGACTGAAGCTTTCTTT. Amino acids: CASSLVPRTEAFF.

The sample holds many counts of this clonotype. The chain recombines TRBV12-3 or TRBV12-4 with TRBJ2-1; D possibly corresponds to TRBD2 (6 bases). The CDR3 runs to 14 residues. V dropped 4 bases and J dropped 1 base, with 8 bases sitting between them. CDR3: CASSSGGSYNEQFF. Here the CDR3 DNA reads TGTGCCAGCAGTTCTGGGGGGTCCTACAATGAGCAGTTCTTC.

This clonotype was detected ten times or more. The chain recombines TRBV28 with TRBJ2-1; D not resolved. The CDR3 has 15 amino acids. V was trimmed by 3 bases and J by 2 bases, leaving 11 bases between them. Germline loops: CDR1 MDHEN, CDR2 SYDVKM. The CDR3 bases are TGTGCCAGCAGTTTCCTGGGCCGCGCCTACAATGAGCAGTTCTTC. It encodes CASSFLGRAYNEQFF. The variable domain in full, completed from reference TRBV28 and TRBJ2-1, reads DVKVTQSSRYLVKRTGEKVFLECVQDMDHENMFWYRQDPGLGLRLIYFSYDVKMKEKGDIPEGYSVSREKKERFSLILESASTNQTSMYLCASSFLGRAYNEQFFGPGTRLTVL.

This clonotype was detected ten times or more. The rearrangement links TRBV9 to TRBJ1-5; D gene ambiguous. The V and J ends lost 7 bases and 5 bases respectively, with 19 bases between them. Germline V gives CDR1 SGDLS, CDR2 YYNGEE. The CDR3 extends over 15 amino acids. The CDR3, as DNA: TGTGCCAGCTCAGTAACCGGGAACTCGGATCAGCCCCAGCATTTT. Its translation: CASSVTGNSDQPQHF.

V and J are TRBV7-2 and TRBJ1-6; 9 bases fit TRBD1. Germline V gives CDR1 SGHTA, CDR2 FQGNSA. The CDR3 length is 15 residues. The V segment lost 5 bases and the J segment 10 bases; nucleotides outside the gene matches: 9. The CDR3 here is CASSQGQGFSSPLHF. CDR3 bases: TGTGCCAGCAGCCAAGGACAGGGGTTCTCATCACCCCTCCACTTT.

This clonotype was observed at least ten times. This chain joins TRBV6-1 and TRBJ2-7, with D unresolved. The ends were cut back, 2 bases at V and 5 bases at J, with 10 bases in the middle. The CDR3 extends over 13 amino acids. Germline V gives CDR1 MNHNS, CDR2 SASEGT. DNA for the CDR3: TGTGCCAGCAGTGAAAGTCTGGAAAACGAGCAGTACTTC. This codes for CASSESLENEQYF.

This clonotype has more than one count but fewer than ten. The chain is built from TRBV3-1 and TRBJ2-2, with a tentative D call TRBD1 (6 bases). The CDR3 extends over 19 amino acids. CDR1 LGHDT and CDR2 YNNKEL come from the germline V gene (reference sequence). V lost 3 bases to trimming and J lost 0 bases, with 20 bases between them. For the CDR3, the DNA is TGTGCCAGCAGCCATTTAAACCCCAGGGGCGGTACGAACACCGGGGAGCTGTTTTTT. It specifies CASSHLNPRGGTNTGELFF.

The V call is TRBV7-9, the J call TRBJ1-3; D ambiguous. The CDR3 extends over 13 amino acids. Per the germline V gene, CDR1 is SEHNR and CDR2 is FQNEAQ (reference sequence). For the CDR3, the DNA is TGTGCACCCGCAGCGCACTCTGGAAACACCATATATTTT. Translation gives CAPAAHSGNTIYF.

This rearrangement joins TRBV7-8 to TRBJ2-5, with unresolved D. The germline V gene encodes CDR1 SGHVS and CDR2 FQNEAQ. The germline V and J ends were trimmed by 4 bases and 9 bases, with 12 bases remaining between them. The CDR3 is 12 amino acids. The CDR3 spells CASSSLRVPQYF. CDR3 sequence (DNA): TGTGCCAGCAGCTCCCTTAGGGTCCCCCAGTACTTC.

This clonotype was picked up a small number of times. This chain uses TRBV3-1 with TRBJ2-3; 7 positions match TRBD2. The CDR3 is 16 amino acids. V gave up 1 base and J gave up 4 bases; unmatched junction bases: 8. Germline V CDR1 and CDR2: LGHDT, YNNKEL (reference sequence). This CDR3 is CASSQGGSLSPDTQYF. The DNA for the CDR3 is TGTGCCAGCAGCCAAGGCGGGAGTCTTTCTCCAGATACGCAGTATTTT.